This TCR beta chain came from a study of blood T cell repertoires in COVID-19. Study as a whole: Sites in the United States, Italy and Spain provided acute and convalescent COVID-19 samples. The cDNA or gDNA used as material had been derived from T cells, B-cell-depleted T cells, or PBMCs.

Germline lookup yields CDR1 SEHNR and CDR2 FQNEAQ (reference sequence). The CDR3 length is 15 residues. Trimming pared 2 bases from V and 3 bases from J, leaving 8 bases between. In the original workflow: Estimates of nucleated cell counts were drawn from the amplification of reference gene primers. Profiling relied on immunoSEQ multiplex PCR, and the TCRdb table lists in-frame clones only, not all of them. The D gene and trimming were derived from the DNA, and the V and J assignments and clone size from that table. The sample contains about 100,000 clones, more than 65% of which appear only once. The V call is TRBV7-9, the J call TRBJ2-6; D might be TRBD2 (5 bases). The sequenced sample consisted of peripheral blood. The clonotype comes from a man aged 65 to 85 with active or convalescent COVID-19. The CDR3 region is CASSLIGVGANVLTF. The DNA for the CDR3 is TGTGCCAGCAGCTTAATCGGGGTTGGGGCCAACGTCCTGACTTTC.